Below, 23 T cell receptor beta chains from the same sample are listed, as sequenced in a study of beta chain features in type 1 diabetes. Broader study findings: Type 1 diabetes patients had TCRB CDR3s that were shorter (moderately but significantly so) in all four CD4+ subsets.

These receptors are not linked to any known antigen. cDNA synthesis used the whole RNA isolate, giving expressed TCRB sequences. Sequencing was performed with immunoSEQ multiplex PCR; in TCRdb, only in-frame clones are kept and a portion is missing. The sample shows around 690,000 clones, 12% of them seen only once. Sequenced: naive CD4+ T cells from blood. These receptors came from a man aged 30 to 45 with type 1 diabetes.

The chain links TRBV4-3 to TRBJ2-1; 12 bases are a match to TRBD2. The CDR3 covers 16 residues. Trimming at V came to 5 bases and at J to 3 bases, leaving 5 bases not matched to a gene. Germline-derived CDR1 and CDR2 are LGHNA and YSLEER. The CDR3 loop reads CASSARTSGNYNEQFF. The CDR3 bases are TGCGCCAGCAGCGCGCGGACTAGCGGGAACTACAATGAGCAGTTCTTC.

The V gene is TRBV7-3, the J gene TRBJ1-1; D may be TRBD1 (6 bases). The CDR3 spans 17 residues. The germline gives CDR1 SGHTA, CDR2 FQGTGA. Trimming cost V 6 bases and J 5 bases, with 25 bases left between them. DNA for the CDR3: TGTGCCAGCAGTCCCCACGGGGGGGCGCGGGGAACGACTGAAGCTTTCTTT. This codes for CASSPHGGARGTTEAFF.

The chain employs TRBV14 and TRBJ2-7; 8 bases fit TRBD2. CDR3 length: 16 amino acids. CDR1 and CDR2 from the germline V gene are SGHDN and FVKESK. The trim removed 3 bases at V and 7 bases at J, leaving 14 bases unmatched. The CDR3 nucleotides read TGTGCCAGCAGCCATCTGTCCCTAGCCGCGGGGGGTGAGCAGTACTTC. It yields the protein CASSHLSLAAGGEQYF. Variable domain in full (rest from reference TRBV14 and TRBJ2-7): EAGVTQFPSHSVIEKGQTVTLRCDPISGHDNLYWYRRVMGKEIKFLLHFVKESKQDESGMPNNRFLAERTGGTYSTLKVQPAELEDSGVYFCASSHLSLAAGGEQYFGPGTRLTVT.

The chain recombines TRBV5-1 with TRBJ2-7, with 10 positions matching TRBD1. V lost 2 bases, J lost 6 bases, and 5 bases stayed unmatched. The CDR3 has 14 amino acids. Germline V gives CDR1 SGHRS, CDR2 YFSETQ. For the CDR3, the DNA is TGCGCCAGCAGCTTTGGGACAGGGGAGGTCGAGCAGTACTTC. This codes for CASSFGTGEVEQYF.

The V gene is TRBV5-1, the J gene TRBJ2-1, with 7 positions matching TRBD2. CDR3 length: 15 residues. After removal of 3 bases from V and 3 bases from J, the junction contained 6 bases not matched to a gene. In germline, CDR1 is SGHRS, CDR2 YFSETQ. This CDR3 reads CASSSDSGGYNEQFF. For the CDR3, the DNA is TGCGCCAGCAGCTCGGACTCGGGGGGCTACAATGAGCAGTTCTTC.

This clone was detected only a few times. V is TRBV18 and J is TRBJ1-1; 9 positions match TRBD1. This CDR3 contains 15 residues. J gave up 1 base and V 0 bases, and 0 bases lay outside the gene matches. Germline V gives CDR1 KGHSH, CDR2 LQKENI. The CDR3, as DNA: TGTGCCAGCTCACCACCGACAGGGGGGAACACTGAAGCTTTCTTT. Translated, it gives CASSPPTGGNTEAFF.

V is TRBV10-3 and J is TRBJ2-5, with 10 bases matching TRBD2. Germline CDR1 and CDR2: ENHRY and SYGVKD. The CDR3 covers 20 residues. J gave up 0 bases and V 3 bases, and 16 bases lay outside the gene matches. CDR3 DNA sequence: TGTGCCATCAGTGAACCGAGCGGGGGGGCAACCTCTAAGTACCAAGAGACCCAGTACTTC. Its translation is CAISEPSGGATSKYQETQYF.

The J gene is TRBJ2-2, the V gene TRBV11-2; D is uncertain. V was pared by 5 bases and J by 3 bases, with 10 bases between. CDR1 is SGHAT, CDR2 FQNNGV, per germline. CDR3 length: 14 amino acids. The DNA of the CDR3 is TGTGCCAGCAGCCCAATCATGGACACCGGGGAGCTGTTTTTT. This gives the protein CASSPIMDTGELFF.

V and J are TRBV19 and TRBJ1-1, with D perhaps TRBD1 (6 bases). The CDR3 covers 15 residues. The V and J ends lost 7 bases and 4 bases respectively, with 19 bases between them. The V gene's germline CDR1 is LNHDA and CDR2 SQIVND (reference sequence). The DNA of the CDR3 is TGTGCCAGTACACCGACAGGAAAAGGTGGCACTGAAGCTTTCTTT. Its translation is CASTPTGKGGTEAFF.

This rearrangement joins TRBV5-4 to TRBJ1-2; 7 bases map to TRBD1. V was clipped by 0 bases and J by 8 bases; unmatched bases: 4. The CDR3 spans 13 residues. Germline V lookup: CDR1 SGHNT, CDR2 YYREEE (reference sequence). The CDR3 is CASSLVAGGGYTF. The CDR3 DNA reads TGTGCCAGCAGCTTGGTGGCAGGGGGAGGCTACACCTTC. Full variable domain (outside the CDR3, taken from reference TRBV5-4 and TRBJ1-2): ETGVTQSPTHLIKTRGQQVTLRCSSQSGHNTVSWYQQALGQGPQFIFQYYREEENGRGNFPPRFSGLQFPNYSSELNVNALELDDSALYLCASSLVAGGGYTFGSGTRLTVV.

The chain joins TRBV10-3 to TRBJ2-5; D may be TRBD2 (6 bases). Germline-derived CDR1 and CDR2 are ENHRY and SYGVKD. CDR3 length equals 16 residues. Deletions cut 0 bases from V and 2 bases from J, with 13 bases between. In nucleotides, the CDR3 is TGTGCCATCAGTGAGTCGCGGGGCGTGGGACAAGAGACCCAGTACTTC. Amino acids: CAISESRGVGQETQYF.

The CDR3 DNA follows: TGTGCCAGTAGTATAGACGCGTATGGCTACACCTTC. Translating it yields CASSIDAYGYTF. The chain links TRBV19 to TRBJ1-2; D not certain. Per the germline V gene, CDR1 is LNHDA and CDR2 is SQIVND (reference sequence). The CDR3 runs to 12 residues. V was pared by 0 bases and J by 5 bases, with 4 bases between.

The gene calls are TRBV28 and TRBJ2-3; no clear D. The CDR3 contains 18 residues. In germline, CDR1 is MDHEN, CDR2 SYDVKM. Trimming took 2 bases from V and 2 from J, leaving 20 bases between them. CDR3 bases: TGTGCCAGCAGTTTAGGTCTGTCAAGACTTGCCCCCACAGATACGCAGTATTTT. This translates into CASSLGLSRLAPTDTQYF.

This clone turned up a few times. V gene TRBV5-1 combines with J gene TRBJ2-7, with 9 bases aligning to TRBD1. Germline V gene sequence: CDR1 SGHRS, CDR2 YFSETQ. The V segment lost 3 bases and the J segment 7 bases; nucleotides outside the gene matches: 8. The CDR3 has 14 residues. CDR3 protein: CASSSGTGLGEQYF. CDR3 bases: TGCGCCAGCAGCTCCGGGACAGGGCTTGGGGAGCAGTACTTC. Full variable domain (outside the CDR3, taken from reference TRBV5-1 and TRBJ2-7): KAGVTQTPRYLIKTRGQQVTLSCSPISGHRSVSWYQQTPGQGLQFLFEYFSETQRNKGNFPGRFSGRQFSNSRSEMNVSTLELGDSALYLCASSSGTGLGEQYFGPGTRLTVT.

This chain's CDR3 is CASNLGQGNSPLHF. In DNA, the CDR3 is TGTGCCAGCAACCTAGGACAGGGGAATTCACCCCTCCACTTT. This chain uses TRBV9 with TRBJ1-6, with TRBD1 matching over 9 bases. The CDR3 is 14 residues long. Trimming removed 6 bases from V and 7 bases from J; junction bases left unmatched: 5. The germline V gene encodes CDR1 SGDLS and CDR2 YYNGEE.

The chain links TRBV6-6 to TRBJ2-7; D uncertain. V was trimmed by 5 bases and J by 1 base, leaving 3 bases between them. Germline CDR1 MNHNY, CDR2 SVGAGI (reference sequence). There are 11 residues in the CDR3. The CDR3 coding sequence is TGTGCCAGCAGTGTGTCCTACGAGCAGTACTTC. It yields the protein CASSVSYEQYF.

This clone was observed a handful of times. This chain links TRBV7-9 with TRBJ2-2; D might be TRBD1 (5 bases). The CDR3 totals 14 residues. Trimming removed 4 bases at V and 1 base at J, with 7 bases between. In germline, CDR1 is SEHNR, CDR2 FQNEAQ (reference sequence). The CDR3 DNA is TGTGCCAGCAGCTCCACAGGGAACACCGGGGAGCTGTTTTTT. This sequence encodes CASSSTGNTGELFF.

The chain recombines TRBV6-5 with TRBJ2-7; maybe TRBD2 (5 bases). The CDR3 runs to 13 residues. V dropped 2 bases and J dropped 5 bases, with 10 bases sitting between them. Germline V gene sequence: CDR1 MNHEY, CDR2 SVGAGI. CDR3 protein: CASSYRGGDEQYF. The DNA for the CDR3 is TGTGCCAGCAGTTACCGGGGTGGGGACGAGCAGTACTTC.

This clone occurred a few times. The CDR3, as DNA: TGTGCCAGCAGCTTAGGTCGGGGCAATCAGCCCCAGCATTTT. It codes for CASSLGRGNQPQHF. The chain joins TRBV11-2 to TRBJ1-5; D unclear. V was pared by 1 base and J by 2 bases, with 6 bases between. This CDR3 is built from 14 residues. Germline V gene lookup returns CDR1 SGHAT and CDR2 FQNNGV.

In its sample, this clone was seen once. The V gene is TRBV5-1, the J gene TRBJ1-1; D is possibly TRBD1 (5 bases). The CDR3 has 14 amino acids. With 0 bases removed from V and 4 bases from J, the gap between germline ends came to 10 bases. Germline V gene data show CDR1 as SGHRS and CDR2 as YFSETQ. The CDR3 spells CASSLGQGITEAFF. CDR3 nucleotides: TGCGCCAGCAGCTTGGGGCAGGGTATCACTGAAGCTTTCTTT.

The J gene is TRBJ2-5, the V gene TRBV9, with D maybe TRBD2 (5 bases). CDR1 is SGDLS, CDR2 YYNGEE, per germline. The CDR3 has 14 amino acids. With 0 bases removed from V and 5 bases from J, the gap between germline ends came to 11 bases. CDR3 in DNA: TGTGCCAGCAGCGTAGCCCCAAAGCGGGAGACCCAGTACTTC. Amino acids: CASSVAPKRETQYF.

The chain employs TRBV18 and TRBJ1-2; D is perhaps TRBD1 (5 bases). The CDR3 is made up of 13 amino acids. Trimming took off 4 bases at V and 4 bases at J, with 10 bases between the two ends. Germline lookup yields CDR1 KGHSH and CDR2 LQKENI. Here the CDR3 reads CASSRDRTYGYTF. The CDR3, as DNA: TGTGCCAGCTCACGTGACAGAACCTATGGCTACACCTTC.

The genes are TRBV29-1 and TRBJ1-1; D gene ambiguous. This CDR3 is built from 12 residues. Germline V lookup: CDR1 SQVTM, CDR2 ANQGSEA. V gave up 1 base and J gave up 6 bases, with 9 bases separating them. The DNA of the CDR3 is TGCAGCGTTGAAGTGCATGGCTCTGAAGCTTTCTTT. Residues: CSVEVHGSEAFF.